The 16 T cell receptor beta chains below come from one sample, sequenced in a study of blood T cell repertoires in COVID-19. Some clones are missing from TCRdb's copy, which holds only in-frame ones; the method was immunoSEQ multiplex PCR. The sample carries 300,000 to 350,000 clones, around nine tenths recorded once. Material: peripheral blood. These TCRs come from a woman in her 70s with COVID-19, enrolled during active disease.

The rearrangement links TRBV27 to TRBJ2-2; 9 bases fit TRBD1. The ends lost 2 bases at V and 5 bases at J; junction bases unmatched: 9. This CDR3 has 17 residues. Germline values: CDR1 MNHEY, CDR2 SMNVEV (reference sequence). CDR3 residues: CASSLVRDRVETGELFF. The CDR3 DNA is TGTGCCAGCAGTTTAGTCCGGGACAGGGTCGAAACCGGGGAGCTGTTTTTT.

The rearrangement links TRBV19 to TRBJ1-6; no reliable D call. CDR3 length: 12 amino acids. CDR1 and CDR2 (germline): LNHDA, SQIVND (reference sequence). The V end was cut by 4 bases, the J end by 10 bases, with 8 bases between. The CDR3: CASSTWESPLHF. The CDR3 DNA is TGTGCCAGTAGTACCTGGGAGTCACCCCTCCACTTT.

The rearrangement links TRBV27 to TRBJ1-2; D perhaps matches TRBD1 (6 bases). Trimming removed 5 bases at V and 8 bases at J, with 18 bases between. Germline V CDR1 and CDR2: MNHEY, SMNVEV (reference sequence). The CDR3 loop spans 14 amino acids. This CDR3 reads CASSKKEGGRGYTF. For the CDR3, the DNA is TGTGCCAGCAGTAAAAAAGAAGGGGGTCGAGGCTACACCTTC.

This clone came up once. V usage is TRBV19 and J usage is TRBJ2-3, with D perhaps TRBD2 (5 bases). The germline CDR1 and CDR2 sequences are LNHDA and SQIVND (reference sequence). The CDR3 is made up of 14 amino acids. V was shortened by 3 bases and J by 5 bases, with 12 bases between the two germline ends. The CDR3 region has the DNA TGTGCCAGTAGTATGGGGTCCGGGATAGATACGCAGTATTTT. It codes for CASSMGSGIDTQYF.

V is TRBV5-1 and J is TRBJ1-6, with TRBD1 identical over 7 bases. CDR1 is SGHRS and CDR2 is YFSETQ in the germline V gene. The CDR3 loop spans 17 amino acids. V lost 0 bases and J lost 3; bases outside the gene matches: 6. In nucleotides, the CDR3 is TGCGCCAGCAGCTTGGATATCGGGACAGTCTATAATTCACCCCTCCACTTT. Residues: CASSLDIGTVYNSPLHF.

The chain uses TRBV19 and TRBJ2-1, with TRBD2 as a possible D gene (5 bases). In germline, CDR1 is LNHDA, CDR2 SQIVND (reference sequence). The CDR3 covers 15 residues. V lost 3 bases to trimming and J lost 2 bases, with 11 bases between them. Here the CDR3 reads CASSILADAYNEQFF. The CDR3 nucleotides are TGTGCCAGTAGTATCCTAGCAGACGCCTACAATGAGCAGTTCTTC.

This chain links TRBV29-1 with TRBJ1-1; D is unclear. The V and J ends lost 7 bases and 0 bases respectively, with 12 bases between them. CDR3 length: 13 residues. Germline V lookup: CDR1 SQVTM, CDR2 ANQGSEA. CDR3 in DNA: TGCAGCGCGTTGCGGGCGCTGAACACTGAAGCTTTCTTT. Protein: CSALRALNTEAFF.

The V and J genes are TRBV28 and TRBJ1-1; tentatively, D is TRBD1 (6 bases). CDR1 MDHEN and CDR2 SYDVKM come from the germline V gene. The CDR3 has 19 residues. The V gene lost 3 bases and the J gene lost 0 bases, with 23 bases spanning the gap. CDR3 sequence: CASSLVVYLQGNMNTEAFF. The DNA of the CDR3 is TGTGCCAGCAGTTTGGTTGTCTACCTGCAGGGGAATATGAACACTGAAGCTTTCTTT.

The rearrangement uses TRBV12-3 or TRBV12-4 and TRBJ2-5; 7 nucleotides align to TRBD1. The CDR3 length is 13 residues. The trim removed 7 bases at V and 4 bases at J, leaving 6 bases unmatched. In DNA, the CDR3 is TGTGCCAGCAACCGAGGGGGCGGAGAGACCCAGTACTTC. Residues: CASNRGGGETQYF.

The chain carries TRBV7-9 and TRBJ2-7, with D hard to call. This CDR3 contains 12 residues. Trimming stripped 5 bases from V and 4 bases from J, with 9 bases between. CDR1 SEHNR and CDR2 FQNEAQ come from the germline V gene (reference sequence). CDR3 nucleotide sequence: TGTGCCAGCAGCCCCCTCGGGTACGAGCAGTACTTC. Amino acid sequence: CASSPLGYEQYF.

CDR3 residues: CASSEALASGYGYTF. The CDR3 DNA reads TGTGCCAGCAGTGAAGCTCTGGCCTCAGGCTATGGCTACACCTTC. The chain uses TRBV2 and TRBJ1-2; the D is unclear. Germline CDR1 reads SNHLY; CDR2 reads FYNNEI. V was trimmed by 0 bases and J by 4 bases, leaving 12 bases between them. The CDR3 consists of 15 residues.

The rearrangement links TRBV13 to TRBJ2-7; TRBD2 is a possible D gene (7 bases). Germline V lookup: CDR1 PRHDT, CDR2 FYEKMQ (reference sequence). V lost 2 bases and J 5 bases, leaving 13 bases between the germline ends. CDR3 length: 14 amino acids. The CDR3 protein is CASSLRGGDHEQYF. For the CDR3, the DNA is TGTGCCAGCAGCTTAAGGGGGGGTGACCACGAGCAGTACTTC.

This chain uses TRBV5-6 with TRBJ2-7; a possible D gene is TRBD2 (6 bases). The germline V gene encodes CDR1 SGHDT and CDR2 YYEEEE. The ends were cut back, 4 bases at V and 2 bases at J, with 19 bases in the middle. The CDR3 sequence is 16 residues long. The CDR3 DNA reads as TGTGCCAGCAGCCGACTCGGGGGATTTGGCCCCTACGAGCAGTACTTC. Translation gives CASSRLGGFGPYEQYF.

The J gene is TRBJ1-2, the V gene TRBV5-1; the match to TRBD1 covers 9 bases. Looked up from germline, CDR1 is SGHRS and CDR2 is YFSETQ. The CDR3 spans 14 residues. With V trimmed by 0 bases and J by 7 bases, 4 bases remained unmatched. The CDR3 DNA follows: TGCGCCAGCAGCTTGGGACAGGGGGTGCTTGGCTACACCTTC. It specifies CASSLGQGVLGYTF. Combining the CDR3 with reference TRBV5-1 and TRBJ1-2 gives the whole variable domain KAGVTQTPRYLIKTRGQQVTLSCSPISGHRSVSWYQQTPGQGLQFLFEYFSETQRNKGNFPGRFSGRQFSNSRSEMNVSTLELGDSALYLCASSLGQGVLGYTFGSGTRLTVV.

The chain is built from TRBV27 and TRBJ2-7, with D perhaps TRBD2 (5 bases). The germline gives CDR1 MNHEY, CDR2 SMNVEV (reference sequence). This CDR3 spans 13 amino acids. The ends were cut back, 4 bases at V and 7 bases at J, with 14 bases in the middle. The CDR3 spells CASSSDYRLEQYF. The CDR3, as DNA: TGTGCCAGCAGTTCAGACTACCGCCTTGAGCAGTACTTC.

This clone was recorded once. The CDR3 reads CASSFRSVTPKEEKLFF. In DNA form, the CDR3 reads TGTGCCAGCAGCTTTAGGTCTGTCACCCCGAAGGAGGAAAAACTGTTTTTT. V usage is TRBV11-2 and J usage is TRBJ1-4; D is uncertain. The CDR3 is made up of 17 amino acids. The V gene's germline CDR1 is SGHAT and CDR2 FQNNGV. Trimming cost V 3 bases and J 8 bases, with 22 bases left between them.